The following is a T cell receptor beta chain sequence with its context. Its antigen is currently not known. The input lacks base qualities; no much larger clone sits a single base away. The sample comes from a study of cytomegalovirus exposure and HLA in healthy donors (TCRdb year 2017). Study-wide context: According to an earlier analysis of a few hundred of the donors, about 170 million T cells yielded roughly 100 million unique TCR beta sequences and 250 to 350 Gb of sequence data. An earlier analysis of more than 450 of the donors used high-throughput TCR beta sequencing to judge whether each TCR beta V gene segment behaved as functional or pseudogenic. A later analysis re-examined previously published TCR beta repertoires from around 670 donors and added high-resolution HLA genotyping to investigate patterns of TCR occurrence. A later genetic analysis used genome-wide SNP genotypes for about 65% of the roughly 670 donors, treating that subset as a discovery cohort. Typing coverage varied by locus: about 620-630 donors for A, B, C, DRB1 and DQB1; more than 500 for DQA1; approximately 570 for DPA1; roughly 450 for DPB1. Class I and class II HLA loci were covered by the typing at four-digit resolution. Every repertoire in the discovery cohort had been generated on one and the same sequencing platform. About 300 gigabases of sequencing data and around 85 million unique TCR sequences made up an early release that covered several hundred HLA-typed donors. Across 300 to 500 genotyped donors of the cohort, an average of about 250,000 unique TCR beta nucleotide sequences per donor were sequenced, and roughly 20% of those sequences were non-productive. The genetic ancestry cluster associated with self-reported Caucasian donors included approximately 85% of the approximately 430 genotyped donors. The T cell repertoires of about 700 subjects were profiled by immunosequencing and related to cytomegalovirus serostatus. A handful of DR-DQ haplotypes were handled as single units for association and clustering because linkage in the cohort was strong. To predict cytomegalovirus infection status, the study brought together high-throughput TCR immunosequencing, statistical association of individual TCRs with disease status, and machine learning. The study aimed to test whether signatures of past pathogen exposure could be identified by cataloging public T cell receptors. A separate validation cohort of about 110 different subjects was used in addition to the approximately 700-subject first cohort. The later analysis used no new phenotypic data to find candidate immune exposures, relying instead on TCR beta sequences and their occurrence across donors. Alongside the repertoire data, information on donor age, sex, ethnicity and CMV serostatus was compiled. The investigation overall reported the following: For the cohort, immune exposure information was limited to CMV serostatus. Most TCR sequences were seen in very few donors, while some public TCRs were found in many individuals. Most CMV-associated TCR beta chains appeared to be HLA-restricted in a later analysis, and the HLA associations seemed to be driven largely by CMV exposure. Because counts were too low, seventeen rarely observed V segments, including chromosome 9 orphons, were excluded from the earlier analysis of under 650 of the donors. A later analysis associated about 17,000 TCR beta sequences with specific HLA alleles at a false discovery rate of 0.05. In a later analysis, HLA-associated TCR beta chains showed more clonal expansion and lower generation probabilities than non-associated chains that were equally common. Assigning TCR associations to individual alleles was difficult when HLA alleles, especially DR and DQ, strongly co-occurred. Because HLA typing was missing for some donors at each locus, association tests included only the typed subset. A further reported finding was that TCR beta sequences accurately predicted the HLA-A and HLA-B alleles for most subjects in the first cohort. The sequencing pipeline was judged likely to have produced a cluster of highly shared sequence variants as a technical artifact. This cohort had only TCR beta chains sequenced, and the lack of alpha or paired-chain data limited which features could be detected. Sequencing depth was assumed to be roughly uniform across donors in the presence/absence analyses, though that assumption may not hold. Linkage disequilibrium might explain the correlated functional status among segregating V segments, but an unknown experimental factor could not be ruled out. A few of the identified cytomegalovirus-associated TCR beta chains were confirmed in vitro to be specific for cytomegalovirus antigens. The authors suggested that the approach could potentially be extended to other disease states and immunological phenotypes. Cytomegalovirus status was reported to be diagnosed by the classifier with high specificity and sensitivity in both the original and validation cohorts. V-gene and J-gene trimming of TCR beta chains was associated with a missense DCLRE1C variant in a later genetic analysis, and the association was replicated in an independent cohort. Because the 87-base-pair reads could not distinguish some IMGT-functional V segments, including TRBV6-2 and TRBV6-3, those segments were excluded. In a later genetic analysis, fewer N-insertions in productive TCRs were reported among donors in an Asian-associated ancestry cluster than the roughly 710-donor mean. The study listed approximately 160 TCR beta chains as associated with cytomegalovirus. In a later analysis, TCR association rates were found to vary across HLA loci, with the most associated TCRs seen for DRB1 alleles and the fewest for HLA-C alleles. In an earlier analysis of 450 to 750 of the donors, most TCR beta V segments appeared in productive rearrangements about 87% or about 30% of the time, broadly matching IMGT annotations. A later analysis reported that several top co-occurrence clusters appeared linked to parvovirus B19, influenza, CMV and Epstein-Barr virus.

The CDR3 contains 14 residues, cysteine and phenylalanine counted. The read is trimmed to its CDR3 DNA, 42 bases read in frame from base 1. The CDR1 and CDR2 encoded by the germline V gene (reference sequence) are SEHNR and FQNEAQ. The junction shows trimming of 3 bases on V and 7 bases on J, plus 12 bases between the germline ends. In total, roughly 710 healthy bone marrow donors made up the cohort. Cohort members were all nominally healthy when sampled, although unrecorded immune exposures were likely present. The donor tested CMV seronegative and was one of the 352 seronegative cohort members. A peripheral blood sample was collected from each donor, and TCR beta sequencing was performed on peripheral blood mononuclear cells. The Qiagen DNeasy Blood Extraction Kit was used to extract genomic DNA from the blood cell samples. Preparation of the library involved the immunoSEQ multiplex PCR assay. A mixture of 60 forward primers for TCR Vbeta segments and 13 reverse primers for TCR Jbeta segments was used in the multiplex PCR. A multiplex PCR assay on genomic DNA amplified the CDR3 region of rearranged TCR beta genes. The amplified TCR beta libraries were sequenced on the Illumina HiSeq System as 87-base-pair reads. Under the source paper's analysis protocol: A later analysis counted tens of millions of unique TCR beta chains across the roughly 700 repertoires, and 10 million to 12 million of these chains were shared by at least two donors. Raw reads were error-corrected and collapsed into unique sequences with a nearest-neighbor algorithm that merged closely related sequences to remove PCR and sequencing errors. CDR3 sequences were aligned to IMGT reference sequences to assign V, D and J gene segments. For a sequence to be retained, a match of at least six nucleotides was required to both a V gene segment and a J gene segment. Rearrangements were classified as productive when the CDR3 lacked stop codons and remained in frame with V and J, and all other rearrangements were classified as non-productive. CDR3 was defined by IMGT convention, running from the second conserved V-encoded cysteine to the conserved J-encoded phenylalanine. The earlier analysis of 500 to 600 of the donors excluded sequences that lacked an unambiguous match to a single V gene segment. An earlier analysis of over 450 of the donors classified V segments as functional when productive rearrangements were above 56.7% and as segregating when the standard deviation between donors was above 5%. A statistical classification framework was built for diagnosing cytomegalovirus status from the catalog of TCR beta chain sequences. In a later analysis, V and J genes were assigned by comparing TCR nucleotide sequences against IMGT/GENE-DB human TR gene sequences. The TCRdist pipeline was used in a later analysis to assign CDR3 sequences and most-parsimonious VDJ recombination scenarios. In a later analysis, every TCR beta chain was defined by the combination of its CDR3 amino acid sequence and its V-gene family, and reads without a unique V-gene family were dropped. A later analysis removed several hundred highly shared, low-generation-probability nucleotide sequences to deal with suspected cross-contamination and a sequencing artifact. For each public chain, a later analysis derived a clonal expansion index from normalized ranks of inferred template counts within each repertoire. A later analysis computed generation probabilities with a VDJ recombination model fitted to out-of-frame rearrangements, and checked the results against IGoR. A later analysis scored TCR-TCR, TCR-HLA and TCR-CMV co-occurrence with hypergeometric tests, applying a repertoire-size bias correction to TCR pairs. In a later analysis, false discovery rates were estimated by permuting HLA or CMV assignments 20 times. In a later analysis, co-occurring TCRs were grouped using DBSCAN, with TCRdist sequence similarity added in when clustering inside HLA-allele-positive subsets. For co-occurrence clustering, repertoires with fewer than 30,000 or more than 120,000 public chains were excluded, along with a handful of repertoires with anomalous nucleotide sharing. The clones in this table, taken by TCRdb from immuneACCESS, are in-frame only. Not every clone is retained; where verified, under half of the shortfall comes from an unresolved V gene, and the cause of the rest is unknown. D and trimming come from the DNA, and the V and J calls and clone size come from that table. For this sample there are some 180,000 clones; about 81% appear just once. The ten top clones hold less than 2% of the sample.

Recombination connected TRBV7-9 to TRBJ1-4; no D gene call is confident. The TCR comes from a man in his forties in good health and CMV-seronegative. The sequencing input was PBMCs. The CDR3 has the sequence CASSLARVTEKLFF. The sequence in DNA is TGTGCCAGCAGCTTGGCGAGGGTAACTGAAAAACTGTTTTTT.